This entry is about one TCR beta chain. The antigen remains undetermined. This table comes from immunoSEQ multiplex PCR, and its TCRdb copy is limited to in-frame clones, with some not included. In the table there are 400,000 to 500,000 clones, 89% of which are singletons. Regarding treatment: about 20 received Ad26.COV2.S at low or high dose, single or two shots; about 5 received placebo; per-sample allocation not given. Samples came from day 63 after the first vaccine or placebo injection. A Boston adult aged 18-55 years was the donor. Immunization relied on an Ad26 vector, which expressed Wuhan-strain SARS-CoV-2 spike. These data originate in a study of Ad26.COV2.S vaccination and SARS-CoV-2 variants. The study, taken as a whole, reports: Breadth of non-spike TCRs did not differ between vaccinees and placebo recipients. Spike-specific TCR breadth was greater after Ad26.COV2.S than placebo.

V shed 2 bases and J 7 bases; nucleotides not matched to a gene: 8. CDR3 size: 16 residues. The germline V gene encodes CDR1 LGHDT and CDR2 YNNKEL (reference sequence). The J gene is TRBJ1-4, the V gene TRBV3-1 (or the pseudogene TRBV3-2); TRBD1 aligns across 9 bases. Sequenced here: peripheral blood, sampled in a trial of Ad26.COV2.S vaccine versus placebo. This clonotype was obtained from a person between 18 and 65 years old who received the Ad26.COV2.S COVID-19 vaccine or a placebo. The CDR3 DNA reads TGTGCCAGCAGCCAATATCGGGACAGGGAGGTTGAAAAACTGTTTTTT. It yields the protein CASSQYRDREVEKLFF.